The next 10 T cell receptor beta chains were all read from a single sample in a study of T cells in tuberculosis. Generated by immunoSEQ multiplex PCR, the TCRdb table keeps only in-frame clones and is missing some. The sample has over 25,000 clones; around 92% are singletons. Noted time point: new active TB diagnosis, blood taken before or within 7 days of starting treatment. The sample consisted of PBMCs, taken at tuberculosis diagnosis. The receptors here all came from an adult with tuberculosis.

The rearrangement joins TRBV27 to TRBJ2-3; 8 nucleotides line up with TRBD2. V trimming: 2 bases; J trimming: 1 base; junction bases outside the gene matches: 5. Germline CDR1 and CDR2: MNHEY and SMNVEV (reference sequence). The CDR3 extends over 16 amino acids. The chain's CDR3 is CASSLVRRGGTDTQYF. The CDR3 bases are TGTGCCAGCAGTTTAGTTCGGCGGGGGGGCACAGATACGCAGTATTTT.

The CDR3 here is CASSIGVSGRAGGDEQFF. Written as DNA, the CDR3 is TGTGCCAGTAGTATAGGGGTTAGCGGGAGGGCCGGGGGCGATGAGCAGTTCTTC. The V and J genes are TRBV19 and TRBJ2-1; 11 positions match TRBD2. CDR3 length equals 18 residues. CDR1 LNHDA and CDR2 SQIVND come from the germline V gene (reference sequence). V gave up 1 base and J gave up 8 bases; unmatched junction bases: 13.

The genes are TRBV11-1 and TRBJ2-1; 13 positions agree with TRBD2. CDR3 length equals 16 residues. Losses at the gene ends were 5 bases for V and 3 bases for J; bases not matched to a gene: 4. Germline V gives CDR1 SGHAT, CDR2 FQDESV (reference sequence). CDR3 in DNA: TGTGCCAGCAGCGCCTGGACTAGCGGGGGCTACAATGAGCAGTTCTTC. As protein: CASSAWTSGGYNEQFF.

J is TRBJ2-3 and V is TRBV2, with a tentative D call TRBD1 (6 bases). The CDR3 contains 15 residues. CDR1 is SNHLY and CDR2 is FYNNEI in the germline V gene. V was trimmed by 2 bases and J by 7 bases, leaving 16 bases between them. In DNA, the CDR3 is TGTGCCAGCAGTGAATCCTGGGGGCGAACATATACGCAGTATTTT. Its translation: CASSESWGRTYTQYF.

This rearrangement joins TRBV19 to TRBJ1-6; D call uncertain. Trimming pared 7 bases from V and 5 bases from J, leaving 12 bases between. Germline V gene lookup returns CDR1 LNHDA and CDR2 SQIVND (reference sequence). The CDR3 has 14 amino acids. The CDR3 DNA follows: TGTGCCAGTACCCCCCGGGGTAATAATTCACCCCTCCACTTT. This translates into CASTPRGNNSPLHF.

This chain uses TRBV28 with TRBJ2-5; 11 bases align to TRBD1. This CDR3 has 16 residues. Germline values: CDR1 MDHEN, CDR2 SYDVKM. J gave up 1 base and V 5 bases, and 6 bases lay outside the gene matches. Written as DNA, the CDR3 is TGTGCCAGCAGTCCATGGACAGGGGGCTTCCAAGAGACCCAGTACTTC. The encoded protein is CASSPWTGGFQETQYF.

The chain carries TRBV7-9 and TRBJ2-1, with TRBD1 matching over 7 bases. The V segment lost 5 bases and the J segment 6 bases; nucleotides outside the gene matches: 7. The V gene's germline CDR1 is SEHNR and CDR2 FQNEAQ (reference sequence). CDR3 length equals 14 residues. CDR3 bases: TGTGCCAGCAGCCTACGACAGGGTGGCAATGAGCAGTTCTTC. Translating it yields CASSLRQGGNEQFF.

This rearrangement joins TRBV5-1 to TRBJ1-6; weak D call: TRBD1 (5 bases). Germline values: CDR1 SGHRS, CDR2 YFSETQ. The CDR3 is 15 residues long. The V and J ends lost 0 bases and 8 bases respectively, with 12 bases between them. The CDR3 loop reads CASSLVQVRDSPLHF. The CDR3 nucleotides read TGCGCCAGCAGCTTGGTACAGGTTAGAGATTCACCCCTCCACTTT.

This chain links TRBV19 with TRBJ2-5; TRBD2 aligns across 10 bases. Germline loops: CDR1 LNHDA, CDR2 SQIVND (reference sequence). This CDR3 is built from 20 residues. Unmatched junction bases numbered 17, after V lost 3 bases and J lost 1 base. The CDR3 spells CASSIQPSGSIGVAQETQYF. Here the CDR3 DNA reads TGTGCCAGTAGTATTCAGCCTAGCGGGAGTATAGGTGTGGCCCAAGAGACCCAGTACTTC.

V and J are TRBV19 and TRBJ1-4; 7 bases fit TRBD1. Germline CDR1 is LNHDA and CDR2 is SQIVND (reference sequence). The junction had 11 bases not matched to a gene; V was cut back by 6 bases and J by 13 bases. CDR3 length: 13 amino acids. This CDR3 is CASSIPIQGRLFF. The CDR3 nucleotides read TGTGCCAGTAGCATACCGATACAGGGGAGACTGTTTTTT.